The present entry profiles one T cell receptor beta chain with its context. The entry originates in a study of blood T cell repertoires in COVID-19. Overall study: There were acute and convalescent COVID-19 samples, and they came from the United States, Italy and Spain.

Original processing notes: Using reference gene primer amplification, nucleated cell counts were estimated. Sequencing was performed with immunoSEQ multiplex PCR; in TCRdb, only in-frame clones are kept and a portion is missing. The V and J calls and the clone size are those of that table, but D and trimming were determined from the DNA. The sample contains 150,000 to 200,000 clones, roughly 86% of which appear only once. The CDR3 runs to 12 residues. V was trimmed by 3 bases and J by 6 bases, leaving 8 bases between them. V usage is TRBV12-3 or TRBV12-4 and J usage is TRBJ1-2; D not certain. The sequence came from a man younger than 35 with acute or convalescent COVID-19. The specimen sequenced was peripheral blood. In DNA, the CDR3 is TGTGCCAGCAGTTTTAGTCGTCATGGCTACACCTTC. Amino acids: CASSFSRHGYTF.